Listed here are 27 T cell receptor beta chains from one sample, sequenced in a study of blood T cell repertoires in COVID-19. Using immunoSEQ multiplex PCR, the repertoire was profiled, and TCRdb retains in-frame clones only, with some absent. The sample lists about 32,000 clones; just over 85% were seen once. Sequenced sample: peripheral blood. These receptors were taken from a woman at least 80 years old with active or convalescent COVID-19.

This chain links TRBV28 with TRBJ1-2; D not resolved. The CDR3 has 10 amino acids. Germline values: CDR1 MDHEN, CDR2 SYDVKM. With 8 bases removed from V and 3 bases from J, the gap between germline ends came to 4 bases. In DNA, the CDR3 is TGTGCCAGCGCGCACTATGGCTACACCTTC. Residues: CASAHYGYTF.

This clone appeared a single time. CDR3: CASSPSTAGTGELFF. CDR3 coding DNA: TGTGCCAGCTCACCTTCCACCGCAGGTACCGGGGAGCTGTTTTTT. J is TRBJ2-2 and V is TRBV18; no clear D. V lost 3 bases, J lost 5 bases, and 13 bases lay in between. CDR3 length: 15 amino acids. Germline CDR1 and CDR2: KGHSH and LQKENI.

The CDR3 DNA sequence: TGTGCCAGCAGGGCGACTAGTTCCGGGGAGCTGTTTTTT. This sequence encodes CASRATSSGELFF. J is TRBJ2-2 and V is TRBV7-9, with D perhaps matching TRBD2 (6 bases). V lost 6 bases, J lost 6 bases, and 11 bases lay in between. The CDR3 is 13 amino acids. CDR1 and CDR2 from the germline V gene are SEHNR and FQNEAQ (reference sequence).

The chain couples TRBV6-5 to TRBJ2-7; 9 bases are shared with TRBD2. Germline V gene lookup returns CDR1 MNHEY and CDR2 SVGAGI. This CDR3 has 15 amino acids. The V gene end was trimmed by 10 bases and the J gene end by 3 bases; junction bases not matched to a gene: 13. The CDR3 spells CATQGGGTSSYEQYF. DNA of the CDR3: TGTGCCACCCAGGGTGGTGGGACTAGCAGCTACGAGCAGTACTTC.

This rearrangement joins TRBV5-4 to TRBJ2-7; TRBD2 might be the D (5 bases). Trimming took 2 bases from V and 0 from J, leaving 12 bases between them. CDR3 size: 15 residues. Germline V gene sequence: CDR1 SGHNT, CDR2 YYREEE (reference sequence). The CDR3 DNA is TGTGCCAGCAGCTTTGGGGAGAGAAGCTCCTACGAGCAGTACTTC. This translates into CASSFGERSSYEQYF.

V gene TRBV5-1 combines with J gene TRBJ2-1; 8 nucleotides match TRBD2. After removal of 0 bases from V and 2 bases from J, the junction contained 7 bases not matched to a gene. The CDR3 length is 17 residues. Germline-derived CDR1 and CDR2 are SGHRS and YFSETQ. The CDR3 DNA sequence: TGCGCCAGCAGCTTGGAAGGGGGAGCGGGAGCCTACAATGAGCAGTTCTTC. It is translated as CASSLEGGAGAYNEQFF.

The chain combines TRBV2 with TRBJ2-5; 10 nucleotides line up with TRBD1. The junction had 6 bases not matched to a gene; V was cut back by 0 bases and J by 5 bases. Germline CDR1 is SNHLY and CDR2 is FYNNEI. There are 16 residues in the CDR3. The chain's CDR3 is CASSEAVGQGPETQYF. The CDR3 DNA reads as TGTGCCAGCAGTGAAGCGGTGGGACAGGGGCCGGAGACCCAGTACTTC.

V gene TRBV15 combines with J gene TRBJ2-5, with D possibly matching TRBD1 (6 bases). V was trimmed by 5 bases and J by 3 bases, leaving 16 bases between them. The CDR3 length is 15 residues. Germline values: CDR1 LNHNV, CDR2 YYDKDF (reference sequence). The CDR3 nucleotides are TGTGCCACCAGCGGCAGGGGATATCGTGAAGAGACCCAGTACTTC. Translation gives CATSGRGYREETQYF.

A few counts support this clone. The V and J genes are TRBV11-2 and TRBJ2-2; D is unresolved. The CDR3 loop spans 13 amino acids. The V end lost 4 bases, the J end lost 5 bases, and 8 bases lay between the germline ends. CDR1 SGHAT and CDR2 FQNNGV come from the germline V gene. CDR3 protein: CASSSDTTGELFF. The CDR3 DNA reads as TGTGCCAGCAGCTCAGATACTACCGGGGAGCTGTTTTTT.

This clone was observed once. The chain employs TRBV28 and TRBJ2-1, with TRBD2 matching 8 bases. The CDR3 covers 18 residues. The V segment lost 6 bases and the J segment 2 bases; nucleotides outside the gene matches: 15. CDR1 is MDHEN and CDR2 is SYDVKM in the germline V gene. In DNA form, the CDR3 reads TGTGCCAGCAGCCACAATACGCTCGGGAGGGGAACCTACAATGAGCAGTTCTTC. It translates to CASSHNTLGRGTYNEQFF.

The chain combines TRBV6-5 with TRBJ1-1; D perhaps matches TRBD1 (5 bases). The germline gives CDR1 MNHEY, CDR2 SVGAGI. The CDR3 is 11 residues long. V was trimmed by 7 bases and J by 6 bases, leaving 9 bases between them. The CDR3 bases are TGTGCCAGCATCGGACACTCTGAAGCTTTCTTT. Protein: CASIGHSEAFF.

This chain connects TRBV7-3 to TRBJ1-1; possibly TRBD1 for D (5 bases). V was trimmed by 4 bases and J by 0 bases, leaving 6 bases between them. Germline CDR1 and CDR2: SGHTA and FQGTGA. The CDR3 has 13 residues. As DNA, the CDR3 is TGTGCCAGCAGCTCGACAGTGAACACTGAAGCTTTCTTT. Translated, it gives CASSSTVNTEAFF.

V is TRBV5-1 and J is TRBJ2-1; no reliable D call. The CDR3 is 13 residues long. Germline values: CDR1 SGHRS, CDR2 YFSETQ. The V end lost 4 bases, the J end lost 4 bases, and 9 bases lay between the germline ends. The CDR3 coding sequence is TGCGCCAGCAGCAACGAGGCATACAATGAGCAGTTCTTC. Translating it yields CASSNEAYNEQFF.

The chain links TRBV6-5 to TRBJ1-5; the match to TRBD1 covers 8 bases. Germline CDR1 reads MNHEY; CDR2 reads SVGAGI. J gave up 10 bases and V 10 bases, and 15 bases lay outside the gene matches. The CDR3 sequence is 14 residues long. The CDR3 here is CATTLRRGQRPQHF. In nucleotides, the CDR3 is TGTGCCACTACTTTACGCAGGGGGCAACGACCCCAGCATTTT.

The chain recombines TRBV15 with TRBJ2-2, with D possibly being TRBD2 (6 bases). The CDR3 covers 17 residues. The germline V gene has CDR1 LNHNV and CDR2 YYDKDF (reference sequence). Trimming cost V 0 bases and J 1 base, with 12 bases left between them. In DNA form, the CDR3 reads TGTGCCACCAGCAGAGAGAGGTGGAGGGGGAACACCGGGGAGCTGTTTTTT. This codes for CATSRERWRGNTGELFF.

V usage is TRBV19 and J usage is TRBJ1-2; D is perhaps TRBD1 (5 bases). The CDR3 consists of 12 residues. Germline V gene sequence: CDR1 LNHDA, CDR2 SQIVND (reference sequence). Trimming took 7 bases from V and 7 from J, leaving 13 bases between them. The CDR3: CASTTREGGYTF. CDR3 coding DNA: TGTGCCAGTACCACCAGGGAGGGTGGCTACACCTTC.

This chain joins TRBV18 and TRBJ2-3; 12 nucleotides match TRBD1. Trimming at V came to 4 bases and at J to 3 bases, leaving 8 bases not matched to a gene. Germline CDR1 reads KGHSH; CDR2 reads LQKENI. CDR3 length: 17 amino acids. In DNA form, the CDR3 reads TGTGCCAGCTCACTCATCCCGGGACAGGGGGCAACAGATACGCAGTATTTT. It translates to CASSLIPGQGATDTQYF.

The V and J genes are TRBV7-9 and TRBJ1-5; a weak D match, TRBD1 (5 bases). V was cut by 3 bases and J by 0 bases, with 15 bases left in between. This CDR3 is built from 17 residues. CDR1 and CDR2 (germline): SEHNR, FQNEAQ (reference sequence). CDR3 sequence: CASSFSGPAYSNQPQHF. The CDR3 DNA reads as TGTGCCAGCAGCTTTTCAGGGCCAGCCTATAGCAATCAGCCCCAGCATTTT.

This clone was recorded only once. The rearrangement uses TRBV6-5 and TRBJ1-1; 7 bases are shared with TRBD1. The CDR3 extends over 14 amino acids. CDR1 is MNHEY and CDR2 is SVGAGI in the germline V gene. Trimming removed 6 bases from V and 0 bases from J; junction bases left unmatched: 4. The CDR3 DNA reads TGTGCCAGCAGCGGGACAGCGATGAACACTGAAGCTTTCTTT. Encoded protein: CASSGTAMNTEAFF.

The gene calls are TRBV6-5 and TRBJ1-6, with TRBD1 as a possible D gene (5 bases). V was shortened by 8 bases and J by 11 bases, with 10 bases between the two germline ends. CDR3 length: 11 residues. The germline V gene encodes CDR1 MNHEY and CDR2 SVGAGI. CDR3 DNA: TGTGCCAGCGGGGGGAGGACACCCCTCCACTTT. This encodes CASGGRTPLHF.

CDR3 nucleotides: TGCGCCAGCAGCGGGGGACAGGCCGCCTTGGGAAACACCATATATTTT. Translated, it gives CASSGGQAALGNTIYF. This chain joins TRBV5-1 and TRBJ1-3; 8 bases align to TRBD1. Germline CDR1 reads SGHRS; CDR2 reads YFSETQ. The CDR3 runs to 16 residues. After removal of 4 bases from V and 4 bases from J, the junction contained 10 bases not matched to a gene. Full variable domain (rest looked up from reference TRBV5-1 and TRBJ1-3): KAGVTQTPRYLIKTRGQQVTLSCSPISGHRSVSWYQQTPGQGLQFLFEYFSETQRNKGNFPGRFSGRQFSNSRSEMNVSTLELGDSALYLCASSGGQAALGNTIYFGEGSWLTVV.

The CDR3 loop reads CATQLGGGDTQYF. Written as DNA, the CDR3 is TGTGCCACCCAACTAGGAGGAGGAGATACGCAGTATTTT. V gene TRBV15 combines with J gene TRBJ2-3; a possible D gene is TRBD2 (5 bases). The CDR3 covers 13 residues. The V end was cut by 8 bases, the J end by 5 bases, with 14 bases between. Germline assignment: CDR1 LNHNV and CDR2 YYDKDF (reference sequence).

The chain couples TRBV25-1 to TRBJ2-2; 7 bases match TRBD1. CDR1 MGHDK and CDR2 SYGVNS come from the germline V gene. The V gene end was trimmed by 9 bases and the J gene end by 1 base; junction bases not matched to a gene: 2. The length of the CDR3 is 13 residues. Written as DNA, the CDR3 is TGTGCCAGTCGGACAGGGAACACCGGGGAGCTGTTTTTT. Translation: CASRTGNTGELFF.

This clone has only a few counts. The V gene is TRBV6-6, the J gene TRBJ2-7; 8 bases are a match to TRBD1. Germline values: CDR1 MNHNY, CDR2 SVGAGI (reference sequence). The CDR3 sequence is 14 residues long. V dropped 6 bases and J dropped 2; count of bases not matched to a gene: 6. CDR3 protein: CASSLRTGTYEQYF. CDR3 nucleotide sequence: TGTGCCAGCAGCCTTAGGACAGGGACCTACGAGCAGTACTTC.

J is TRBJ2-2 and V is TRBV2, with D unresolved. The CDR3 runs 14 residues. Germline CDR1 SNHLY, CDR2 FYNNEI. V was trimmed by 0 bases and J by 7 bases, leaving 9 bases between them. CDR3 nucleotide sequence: TGTGCCAGCAGTGAAGCGAAGTTCGGCGGGGAGCTGTTTTTT. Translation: CASSEAKFGGELFF.

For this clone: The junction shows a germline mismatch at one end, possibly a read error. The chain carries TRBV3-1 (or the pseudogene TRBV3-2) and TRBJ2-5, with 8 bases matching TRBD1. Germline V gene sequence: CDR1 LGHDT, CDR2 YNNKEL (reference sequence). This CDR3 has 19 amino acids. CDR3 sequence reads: CASSQDPRQPRQGREAQYF. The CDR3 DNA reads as TGTGCCAGCAGCCAAGATCCTCGCCAGCCTAGACAGGGGAGAGAGGCCCAGTACTTC.

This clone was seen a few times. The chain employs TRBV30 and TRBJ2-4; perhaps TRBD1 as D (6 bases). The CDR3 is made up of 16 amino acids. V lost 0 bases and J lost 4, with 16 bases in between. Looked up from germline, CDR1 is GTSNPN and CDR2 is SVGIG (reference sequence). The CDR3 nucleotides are TGTGCCTGGAGTGTGGACAGAGGGGGATGGAAAAACATTCAGTACTTC. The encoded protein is CAWSVDRGGWKNIQYF.